This entry concerns a single TCR beta chain. The antigen is undetermined. TCRdb analysed the 5' RACE reads with MiXCR anew, one entry per CDR3 protein. The data hold hundreds of thousands of distinct CDR3 sequences, with roughly 12% observed a single time. Germline CDR1 SEHNR, CDR2 FQNEAQ (reference sequence). V lost 2 bases, J lost 8 bases, and 9 bases stayed unmatched. The CDR3 covers 16 residues. The sample is drawn from a study of T cells after yellow fever vaccination. Study observations and caveats: Only a small proportion of the clonotypes turned up in both the CD4 and the CD8 compartments, likely arising from convergent recombination.

The sequencing here drew on PBMCs, taken on the day of the yellow fever booster vaccination. V is TRBV7-9 and J is TRBJ2-1; 10 bases are a match to TRBD2. This sequence was found in a man aged 25-45 years who received the YFV17D yellow fever vaccine. In DNA, the CDR3 is TGTGCCAGCAGCTTACCTACTAGCGGGATTTACGATGAGCAGTTCTTC. Translating it yields CASSLPTSGIYDEQFF.